This entry is about one T cell receptor (beta chain). Its target is unknown. This sample is part of a study of cytomegalovirus exposure and HLA in healthy donors. Study-wide results and limits: Some V segments could not be told apart, so they were left out, TRBV6-2 and TRBV6-3 among them. On later analysis, the bulk of CMV-associated TCR beta chains appeared to be HLA-restricted. Within an earlier analysis, most TCR beta V segments proved productive either about 90% or about 30% of the time.

The CDR3 loop spans 13 amino acids. From germline, CDR1 is MDHEN and CDR2 SYDVKM. V lost 5 bases to trimming and J lost 6 bases, with 10 bases between them. Researchers ran the PCR with 60 Vbeta and 13 Jbeta primers. Produced via immunoSEQ multiplex PCR; TCRdb's table is partial and in-frame only. The sample holds some 180,000 clones, 76% seen once. Sequencing was done on a sample of PBMCs. The TCR comes from a woman between 25 and 40 years old in good health and CMV-seropositive. The rearrangement uses TRBV28 and TRBJ2-2, with no clear D. CDR3 DNA sequence: TGTGCCAGCAGTCCCGCCACACCCGGGGAGCTGTTTTTT. This sequence encodes CASSPATPGELFF.